Listed below are T cell receptor beta chains from one sample, sequenced in a study of T cell clonotyping in hematopoietic cell transplantation. TCRdb keeps only in-frame clones here, not all; method: immunoSEQ multiplex PCR. The table records several thousand clones, 70% to 85% of them present only once. Sequenced material: peripheral blood mononuclear cells, taken before stem cell transplant. These receptors all stem from a man aged 60 to 75 with acute myeloid leukemia. Some clones in this sample may be carry-over from other donors' samples. The CDR3 runs from the conserved cysteine through the conserved F or W. The order of the fields is clone size, D gene, V gene, J gene, CDR3 DNA, CDR3 protein. D genes are given only for firm matches. Clone size is given for some rows only: seen once, a few or many times, or a class if the clone is expanded.

clone_size: -
d_call: TRBD1
v_call: TRBV7-9
j_call: TRBJ2-1
cdr3_nt: TGTGCCAGCAGCTTGACAGGGGGTTCCTACAATGAGCAGTTCTTC
cdr3_aa: CASSLTGGSYNEQFF

clone_size: -
d_call: TRBD1
v_call: TRBV6-1
j_call: TRBJ2-2
cdr3_nt: TGTGCCAGCAGCGGGACAGGGAACACCGGGGAGCTGTTTTTT
cdr3_aa: CASSGTGNTGELFF

clone_size: medium-sized
d_call: -
v_call: TRBV4-2
j_call: TRBJ2-1
cdr3_nt: TGTGCCAGCAGCCAAGACCGCGCGGCCTCCTACAATGAGCAGTTCTTC
cdr3_aa: CASSQDRAASYNEQFF

clone_size: -
d_call: -
v_call: TRBV6-1
j_call: TRBJ1-5
cdr3_nt: TGTGCCAGCAGTGAGGCCCTGCGGGGTACTAATCAGCCCCAGCATTTT
cdr3_aa: CASSEALRGTNQPQHF

clone_size: -
d_call: -
v_call: TRBV10-3
j_call: TRBJ1-2
cdr3_nt: TGTGCAGCCGAAAGGGACGGGTCTTATGGCTACACCTTC
cdr3_aa: CAAERDGSYGYTF

clone_size: -
d_call: -
v_call: TRBV5-4
j_call: TRBJ2-3
cdr3_nt: TGTGCCAGCAGCCGTGGGGGCCCAGGCACAGATACGCAGTATTTT
cdr3_aa: CASSRGGPGTDTQYF

clone_size: -
d_call: -
v_call: TRBV19
j_call: TRBJ2-2
cdr3_nt: TGTGCCAGTAGTGGGGTTGCCTACACCGGGGAGCTGTTTTTT
cdr3_aa: CASSGVAYTGELFF

clone_size: -
d_call: -
v_call: TRBV28
j_call: TRBJ2-4
cdr3_nt: TGTGCCTCATCCAGTAGTTTCGGGTCGGACATTCAGTACTTC
cdr3_aa: CASSSSFGSDIQYF

clone_size: -
d_call: -
v_call: TRBV28
j_call: TRBJ2-7
cdr3_nt: TGTGCCAGCGCCGGGGACCGGGAGCAGTACTTC
cdr3_aa: CASAGDREQYF

clone_size: few
d_call: -
v_call: TRBV30
j_call: TRBJ1-2
cdr3_nt: TGTGCCTGGAGCGAAAGTGGCGGCTACACCTTC
cdr3_aa: CAWSESGGYTF

clone_size: -
d_call: TRBD1
v_call: TRBV29-1
j_call: TRBJ2-1
cdr3_nt: TGCAGCGTAGATGACAGGGCTCTCGAGCAGTTCTTC
cdr3_aa: CSVDDRALEQFF

clone_size: few
d_call: -
v_call: TRBV7-9
j_call: TRBJ1-2
cdr3_nt: TGTGCCAGCAGCTTGGGGCTAGGCGCGACAGGCTACACCTTC
cdr3_aa: CASSLGLGATGYTF

clone_size: -
d_call: TRBD1
v_call: TRBV6-5
j_call: TRBJ2-3
cdr3_nt: TGTGCCAGCAGTCTGGACAGGAGCACAGATACGCAGTATTTT
cdr3_aa: CASSLDRSTDTQYF

clone_size: -
d_call: TRBD1
v_call: TRBV6-1
j_call: TRBJ2-5
cdr3_nt: TGTGCCAGCAGTGGGGGGGGTCGACAGGGGGGAGGAAAGACCCAGTACTTC
cdr3_aa: CASSGGGRQGGGKTQYF

clone_size: -
d_call: TRBD2
v_call: TRBV29-1
j_call: TRBJ2-3
cdr3_nt: TGCAGCGTCCCGACTAGCGGGAGCACAGATACGCAGTATTTT
cdr3_aa: CSVPTSGSTDTQYF

clone_size: -
d_call: -
v_call: TRBV2
j_call: TRBJ1-4
cdr3_nt: TGTGCCAGCAGTCTCGGCAGGGTTGAAGAAAAACTGTTTTTT
cdr3_aa: CASSLGRVEEKLFF

clone_size: -
d_call: TRBD1
v_call: TRBV30
j_call: TRBJ2-1
cdr3_nt: TGTGCCTGGAGTAACAACCGGGACAGGGAGCAGTTCTTC
cdr3_aa: CAWSNNRDREQFF

clone_size: -
d_call: TRBD1
v_call: TRBV25-1
j_call: TRBJ1-2
cdr3_nt: TGTGCCAGCAGTGAATTAGGACAGGGGACCGACTATGGCTACACCTTC
cdr3_aa: CASSELGQGTDYGYTF

clone_size: -
d_call: TRBD2
v_call: TRBV5-6
j_call: TRBJ2-3
cdr3_nt: TGTGCCAGCAGCTCCTTGGCGGGAGGGCCGCCAGATACGCAGTATTTT
cdr3_aa: CASSSLAGGPPDTQYF

clone_size: -
d_call: -
v_call: TRBV27
j_call: TRBJ2-5
cdr3_nt: TGTGCCAGCAGTTTTGCGGCGGAAGAGACCCAGTACTTC
cdr3_aa: CASSFAAEETQYF

clone_size: -
d_call: TRBD1
v_call: TRBV30
j_call: TRBJ1-3
cdr3_nt: TGTGCCTGGAGTGTACTGGGGGACAGGGGGCCTGGAAACACCATATATTTT
cdr3_aa: CAWSVLGDRGPGNTIYF

clone_size: -
d_call: -
v_call: TRBV30
j_call: TRBJ2-7
cdr3_nt: TGTGCCTGGACAGGGAGTCGGTACGAGCAGTACTTC
cdr3_aa: CAWTGSRYEQYF

clone_size: -
d_call: -
v_call: TRBV7-9
j_call: TRBJ1-1
cdr3_nt: TGTGCCAGCAGCTTAGGAAGATGGGAGGGGACTGAAGCTTTCTTT
cdr3_aa: CASSLGRWEGTEAFF

clone_size: -
d_call: TRBD1
v_call: TRBV6-1
j_call: TRBJ1-2
cdr3_nt: TGTGCCAGCAGGAGTCCGGGACAGGGGGGCTATGGCTACACCTTC
cdr3_aa: CASRSPGQGGYGYTF

clone_size: -
d_call: -
v_call: TRBV6-1
j_call: TRBJ2-7
cdr3_nt: TGTGCCAGCAAGACATCGGGCCAAAACTACGAGCAGTACTTC
cdr3_aa: CASKTSGQNYEQYF

clone_size: -
d_call: -
v_call: TRBV30
j_call: TRBJ2-2
cdr3_nt: TGTGCCTGGAGTGTAGTGGGGAAGAACACCGGGGAGCTGTTTTTT
cdr3_aa: CAWSVVGKNTGELFF

clone_size: -
d_call: -
v_call: TRBV5-6
j_call: TRBJ1-1
cdr3_nt: TGTGCCAGCAGCTGGCAAGCGCTAAAGAGCACTGAAGCTTTCTTT
cdr3_aa: CASSWQALKSTEAFF

clone_size: once
d_call: TRBD1
v_call: TRBV30
j_call: TRBJ2-2
cdr3_nt: TGTGCCTGGGATAATCGGGTGACAGGGCTCACCGGGGAGCTGTTTTTT
cdr3_aa: CAWDNRVTGLTGELFF

clone_size: -
d_call: TRBD1
v_call: TRBV27
j_call: TRBJ2-5
cdr3_nt: TGTGCCACCGGACAGGGGGCCGAGACCCAGTACTTC
cdr3_aa: CATGQGAETQYF

clone_size: -
d_call: TRBD2
v_call: TRBV9
j_call: TRBJ2-2
cdr3_nt: TGTGCCAGCAGCCAACCGGGACTAGCGGGTTCCGGGGAGCTGTTTTTT
cdr3_aa: CASSQPGLAGSGELFF

clone_size: -
d_call: -
v_call: TRBV6-5
j_call: TRBJ1-6
cdr3_nt: TGTGCCAGCAGTTCTACCTATAATTCACCCCTCCACTTT
cdr3_aa: CASSSTYNSPLHF

clone_size: -
d_call: -
v_call: TRBV7-9
j_call: TRBJ1-3
cdr3_nt: TGTGCCAGCAGCCCATTGACAGGACACTCTGGAAACACCATATATTTT
cdr3_aa: CASSPLTGHSGNTIYF

clone_size: -
d_call: -
v_call: TRBV5-5
j_call: TRBJ1-2
cdr3_nt: TGTGCCAGCAGCTTAGACAGACAAACCTACTATGGCTACACCTTC
cdr3_aa: CASSLDRQTYYGYTF

clone_size: once
d_call: TRBD1
v_call: TRBV7-6
j_call: TRBJ1-1
cdr3_nt: TGTGCCAGCAGCGCCCAGACAGGGGGCACTGAAGCTTTCTTT
cdr3_aa: CASSAQTGGTEAFF

clone_size: -
d_call: -
v_call: TRBV6-5
j_call: TRBJ2-7
cdr3_nt: TGTGCCAGCAGGGTACCCGTATACGAGCAGTACTTC
cdr3_aa: CASRVPVYEQYF

clone_size: -
d_call: -
v_call: TRBV11-1
j_call: TRBJ1-1
cdr3_nt: TGTGCCAGCAGCTTAGGGGGGGCGGAAACTGAAGCTTTCTTT
cdr3_aa: CASSLGGAETEAFF

clone_size: once
d_call: -
v_call: TRBV11-2
j_call: TRBJ1-1
cdr3_nt: TGTGCCAGCAGCCCGAGGTTGTTTGGGGACACTGAAGCTTTCTTT
cdr3_aa: CASSPRLFGDTEAFF

clone_size: -
d_call: -
v_call: TRBV5-1
j_call: TRBJ2-6
cdr3_nt: TGCGCCACCCGACCAGGGCTCTCTGGGGCCAACGTCCTGACTTTC
cdr3_aa: CATRPGLSGANVLTF

clone_size: -
d_call: TRBD2
v_call: TRBV9
j_call: TRBJ2-5
cdr3_nt: TGTGCCAGCAGCGATCCTAGCGGAAGTGTCGAGACCCAGTACTTC
cdr3_aa: CASSDPSGSVETQYF

clone_size: once
d_call: -
v_call: TRBV19
j_call: TRBJ1-5
cdr3_nt: TGTGCCAGTAGTACTCCCCAGGGAGGGGGGCAGCCCCAGCATTTT
cdr3_aa: CASSTPQGGGQPQHF

clone_size: -
d_call: -
v_call: TRBV28
j_call: TRBJ1-4
cdr3_nt: TGTGCCATCCAGGGGAGTTTTGCAACTAATGAAAAACTGTTTTTT
cdr3_aa: CAIQGSFATNEKLFF

clone_size: -
d_call: -
v_call: TRBV25-1
j_call: TRBJ1-4
cdr3_nt: TGTGCCAGCAGTGAAGCAGGGGCTAATGAAAAACTGTTTTTT
cdr3_aa: CASSEAGANEKLFF

clone_size: -
d_call: TRBD2
v_call: TRBV6-5
j_call: TRBJ2-7
cdr3_nt: TGTGCCAGCAGTTACCAAACTAGCGGGAGACAAGGAGAGCAGTACTTC
cdr3_aa: CASSYQTSGRQGEQYF

clone_size: -
d_call: TRBD2
v_call: TRBV27
j_call: TRBJ2-2
cdr3_nt: TGTGCCAGCAGCTTAGCGGGAGGAACCGGGGAGCTGTTTTTT
cdr3_aa: CASSLAGGTGELFF

clone_size: -
d_call: -
v_call: TRBV6-5
j_call: TRBJ1-2
cdr3_nt: TGTGCCAGCAGTTACTACCCAGGGGACTATGGCTACACCTTC
cdr3_aa: CASSYYPGDYGYTF

clone_size: -
d_call: -
v_call: TRBV1
j_call: TRBJ2-5
cdr3_nt: TGCACCAGCAGCCTCCCTCTGGCGAGGAAAGAGACCCAGTACTTC
cdr3_aa: CTSSLPLARKETQYF

clone_size: few
d_call: -
v_call: TRBV5-4
j_call: TRBJ2-3
cdr3_nt: TGTGCCAGCAGCAAACCTGGGGGGGCCGGAGATACGCAGTATTTT
cdr3_aa: CASSKPGGAGDTQYF